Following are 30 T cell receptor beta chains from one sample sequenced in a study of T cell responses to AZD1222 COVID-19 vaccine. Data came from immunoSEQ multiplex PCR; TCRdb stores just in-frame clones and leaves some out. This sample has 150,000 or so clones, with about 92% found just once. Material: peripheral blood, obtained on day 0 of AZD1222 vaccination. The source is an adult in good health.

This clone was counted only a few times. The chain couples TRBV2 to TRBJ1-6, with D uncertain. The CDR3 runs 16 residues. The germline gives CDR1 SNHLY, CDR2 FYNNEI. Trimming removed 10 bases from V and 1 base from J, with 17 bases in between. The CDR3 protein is CATTPALTSYNSPLHF. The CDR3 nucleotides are TGTGCCACCACCCCTGCTTTGACGTCCTATAATTCACCCCTCCACTTT.

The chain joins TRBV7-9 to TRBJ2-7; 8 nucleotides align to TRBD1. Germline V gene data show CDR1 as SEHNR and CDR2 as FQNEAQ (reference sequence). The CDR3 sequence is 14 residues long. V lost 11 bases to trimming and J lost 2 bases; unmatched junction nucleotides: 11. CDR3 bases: TGTGCCTCTTGTGAGACAGGGGTGACCTACGAGCAGTACTTC. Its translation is CASCETGVTYEQYF.

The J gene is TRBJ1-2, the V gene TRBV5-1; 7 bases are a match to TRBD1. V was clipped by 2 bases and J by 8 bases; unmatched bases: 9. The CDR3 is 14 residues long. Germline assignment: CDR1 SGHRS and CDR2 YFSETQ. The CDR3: CASSFLTGQRGYTF. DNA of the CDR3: TGCGCCAGCAGCTTCCTGACAGGGCAAAGGGGCTACACCTTC.

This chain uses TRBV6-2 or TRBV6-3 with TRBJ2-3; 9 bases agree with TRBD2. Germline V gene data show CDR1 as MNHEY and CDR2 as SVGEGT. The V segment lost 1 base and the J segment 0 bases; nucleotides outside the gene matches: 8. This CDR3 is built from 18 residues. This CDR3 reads CASSYWLAGSASTDTQYF. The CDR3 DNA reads TGTGCCAGCAGTTACTGGCTAGCGGGGAGCGCTAGCACAGATACGCAGTATTTT.

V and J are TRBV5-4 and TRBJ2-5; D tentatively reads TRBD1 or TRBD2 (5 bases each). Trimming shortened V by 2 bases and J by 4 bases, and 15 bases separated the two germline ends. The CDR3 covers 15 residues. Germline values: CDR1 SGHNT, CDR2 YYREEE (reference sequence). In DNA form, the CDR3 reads TGTGCCAGCAGCTTATATGAGGGGTTTAGAGAGACCCAGTACTTC. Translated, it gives CASSLYEGFRETQYF.

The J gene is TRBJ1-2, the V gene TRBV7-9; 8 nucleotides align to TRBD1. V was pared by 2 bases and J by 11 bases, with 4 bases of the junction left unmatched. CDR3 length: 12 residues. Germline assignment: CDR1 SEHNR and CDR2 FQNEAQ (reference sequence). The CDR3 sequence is CASSLSRGRYTF. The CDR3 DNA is TGTGCCAGCAGCTTATCCAGGGGGCGTTACACCTTC.

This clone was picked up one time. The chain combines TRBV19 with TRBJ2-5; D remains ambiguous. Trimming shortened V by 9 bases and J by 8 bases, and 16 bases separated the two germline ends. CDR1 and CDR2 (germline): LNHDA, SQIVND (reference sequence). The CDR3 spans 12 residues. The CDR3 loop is CASGVGSETQYF. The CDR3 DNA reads TGTGCCAGCGGAGTTGGGTCCGAAACCCAGTACTTC.

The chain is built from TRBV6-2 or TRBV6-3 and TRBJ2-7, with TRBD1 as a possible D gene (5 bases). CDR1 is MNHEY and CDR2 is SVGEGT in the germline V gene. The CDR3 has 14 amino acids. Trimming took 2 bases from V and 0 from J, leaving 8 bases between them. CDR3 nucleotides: TGTGCCAGCAGTTACGATCAGGGCTCCTACGAGCAGTACTTC. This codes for CASSYDQGSYEQYF.

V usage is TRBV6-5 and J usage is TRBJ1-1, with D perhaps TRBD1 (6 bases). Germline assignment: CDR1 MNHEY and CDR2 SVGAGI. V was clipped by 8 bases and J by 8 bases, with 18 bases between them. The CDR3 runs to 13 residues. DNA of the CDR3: TGTGCCAGCCCCCCGGTGGCAGGGACAGAAGCTTTCTTT. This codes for CASPPVAGTEAFF.

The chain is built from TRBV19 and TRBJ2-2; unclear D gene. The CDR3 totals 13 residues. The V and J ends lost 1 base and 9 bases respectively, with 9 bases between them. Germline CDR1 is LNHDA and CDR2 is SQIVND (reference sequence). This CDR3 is CASSIGWGRELFF. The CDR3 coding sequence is TGTGCCAGTAGTATAGGATGGGGTCGGGAGCTGTTTTTT.

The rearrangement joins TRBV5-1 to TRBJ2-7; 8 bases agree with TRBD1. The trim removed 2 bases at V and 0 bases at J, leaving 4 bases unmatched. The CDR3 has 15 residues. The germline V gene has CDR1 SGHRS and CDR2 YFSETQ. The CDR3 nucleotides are TGCGCCAGCAGCTTCGGACAGGGCCTCTCCTACGAGCAGTACTTC. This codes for CASSFGQGLSYEQYF.

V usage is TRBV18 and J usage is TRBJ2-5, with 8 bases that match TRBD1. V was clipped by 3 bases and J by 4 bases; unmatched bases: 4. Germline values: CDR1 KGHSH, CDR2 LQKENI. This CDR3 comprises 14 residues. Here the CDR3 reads CASSPAGGIETQYF. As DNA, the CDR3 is TGTGCCAGCTCACCGGCAGGGGGCATAGAGACCCAGTACTTC.

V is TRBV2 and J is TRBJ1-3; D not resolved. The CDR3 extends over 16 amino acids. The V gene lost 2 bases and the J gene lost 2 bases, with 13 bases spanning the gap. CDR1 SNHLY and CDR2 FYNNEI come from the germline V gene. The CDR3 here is CASSEYGPGTGNTIYF. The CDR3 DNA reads TGTGCCAGCAGTGAATACGGCCCGGGTACTGGAAACACCATATATTTT. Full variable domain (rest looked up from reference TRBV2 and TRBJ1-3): EPEVTQTPSHQVTQMGQEVILRCVPISNHLYFYWYRQILGQKVEFLVSFYNNEISEKSEIFDDQFSVERPDGSNFTLKIRSTKLEDSAMYFCASSEYGPGTGNTIYFGEGSWLTVV.

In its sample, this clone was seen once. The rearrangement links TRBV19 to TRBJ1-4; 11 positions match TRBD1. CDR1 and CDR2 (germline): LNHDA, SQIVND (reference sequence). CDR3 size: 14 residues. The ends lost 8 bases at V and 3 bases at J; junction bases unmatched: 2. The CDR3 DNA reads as TGTGCCAGTGGACAGGGGGCGGCTAATGAAAAACTGTTTTTT. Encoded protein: CASGQGAANEKLFF.

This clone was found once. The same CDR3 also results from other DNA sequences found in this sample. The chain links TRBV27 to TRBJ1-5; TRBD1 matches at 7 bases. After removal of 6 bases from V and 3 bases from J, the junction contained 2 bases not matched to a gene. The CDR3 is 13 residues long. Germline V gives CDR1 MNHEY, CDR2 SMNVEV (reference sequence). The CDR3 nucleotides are TGTGCCAGCAGACAGGGGCCCAATCAGCCCCAGCATTTT. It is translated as CASRQGPNQPQHF.

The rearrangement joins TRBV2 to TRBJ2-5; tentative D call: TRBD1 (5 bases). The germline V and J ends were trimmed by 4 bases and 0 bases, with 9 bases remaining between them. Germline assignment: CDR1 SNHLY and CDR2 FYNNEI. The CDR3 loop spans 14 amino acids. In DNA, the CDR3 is TGTGCCAGCAGTGGGACACAGTACCAAGAGACCCAGTACTTC. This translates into CASSGTQYQETQYF.

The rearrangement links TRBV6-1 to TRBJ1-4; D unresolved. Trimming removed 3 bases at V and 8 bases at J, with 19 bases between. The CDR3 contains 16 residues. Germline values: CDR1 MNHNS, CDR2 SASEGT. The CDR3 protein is CASSDAGLGYEEKLFF. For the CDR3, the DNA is TGTGCCAGCAGTGATGCTGGGCTAGGGTATGAAGAAAAACTGTTTTTT.

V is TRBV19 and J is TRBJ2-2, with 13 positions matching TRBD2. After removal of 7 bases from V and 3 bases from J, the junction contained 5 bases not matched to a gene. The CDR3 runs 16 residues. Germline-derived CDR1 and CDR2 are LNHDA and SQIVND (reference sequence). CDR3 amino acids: CASIRTSGGYTGELFF. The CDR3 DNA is TGTGCCAGTATTCGGACTAGCGGGGGTTACACCGGGGAGCTGTTTTTT.

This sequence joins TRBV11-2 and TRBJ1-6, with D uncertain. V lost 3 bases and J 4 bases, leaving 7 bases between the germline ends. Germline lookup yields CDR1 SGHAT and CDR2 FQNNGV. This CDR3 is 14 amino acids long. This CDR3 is CASSLGVYNSPLHF. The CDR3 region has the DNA TGTGCCAGCAGCTTGGGCGTTTATAATTCACCCCTCCACTTT. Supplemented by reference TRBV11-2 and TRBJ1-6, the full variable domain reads EAGVAQSPRYKIIEKRQSVAFWCNPISGHATLYWYQQILGQGPKLLIQFQNNGVVDDSQLPKDRFSAERLKGVDSTLKIQPAKLEDSAVYLCASSLGVYNSPLHFGNGTRLTVT.

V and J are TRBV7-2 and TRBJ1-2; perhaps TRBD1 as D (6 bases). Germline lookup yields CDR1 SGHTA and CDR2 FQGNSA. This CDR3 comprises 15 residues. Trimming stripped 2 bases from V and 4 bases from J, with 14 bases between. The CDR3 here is CASSLRRGLGYGYTF. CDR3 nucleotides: TGTGCCAGCAGCTTAAGGAGGGGGTTAGGCTATGGCTACACCTTC.

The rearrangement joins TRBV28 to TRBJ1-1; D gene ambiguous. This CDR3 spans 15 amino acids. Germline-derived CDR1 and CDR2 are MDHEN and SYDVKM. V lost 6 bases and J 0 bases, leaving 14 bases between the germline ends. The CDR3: CASRASVPMNTEAFF. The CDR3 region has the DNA TGTGCCAGCAGAGCCTCGGTACCGATGAACACTGAAGCTTTCTTT.

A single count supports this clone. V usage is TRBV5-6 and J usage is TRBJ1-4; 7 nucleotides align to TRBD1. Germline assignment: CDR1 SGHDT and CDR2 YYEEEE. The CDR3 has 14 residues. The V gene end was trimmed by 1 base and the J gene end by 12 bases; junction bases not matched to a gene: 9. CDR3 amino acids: CASSLSFDRDELFF. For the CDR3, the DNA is TGTGCCAGCAGCTTGTCCTTTGACAGGGACGAACTGTTTTTT.

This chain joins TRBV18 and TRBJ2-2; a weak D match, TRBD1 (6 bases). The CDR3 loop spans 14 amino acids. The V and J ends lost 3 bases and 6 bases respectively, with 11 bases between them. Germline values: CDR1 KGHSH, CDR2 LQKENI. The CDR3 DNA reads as TGTGCCAGCTCACCTGGGACAACCCCCGGGGAGCTGTTTTTT. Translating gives CASSPGTTPGELFF.

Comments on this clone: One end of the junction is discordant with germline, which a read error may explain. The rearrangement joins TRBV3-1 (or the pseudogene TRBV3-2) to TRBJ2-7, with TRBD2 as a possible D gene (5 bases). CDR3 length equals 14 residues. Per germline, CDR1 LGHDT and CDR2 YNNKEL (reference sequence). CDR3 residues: CANSQEVGSYEQYF. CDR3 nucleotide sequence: TGTGCCAACAGCCAAGAGGTGGGGAGCTACGAGCAGTACTTC.

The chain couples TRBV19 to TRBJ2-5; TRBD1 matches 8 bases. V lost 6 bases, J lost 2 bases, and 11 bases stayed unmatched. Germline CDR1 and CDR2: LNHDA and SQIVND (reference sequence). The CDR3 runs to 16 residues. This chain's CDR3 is CASSGPGQDYQETQYF. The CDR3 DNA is TGTGCCAGTAGCGGACCGGGACAGGACTATCAAGAGACCCAGTACTTC.

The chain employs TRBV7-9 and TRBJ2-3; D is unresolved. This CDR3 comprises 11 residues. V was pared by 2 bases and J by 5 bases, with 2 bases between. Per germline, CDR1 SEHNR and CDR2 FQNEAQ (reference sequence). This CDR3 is CASSLLDTQYF. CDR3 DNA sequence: TGTGCCAGCAGCTTACTAGATACGCAGTATTTT. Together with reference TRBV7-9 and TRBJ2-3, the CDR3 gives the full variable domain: DTGVSQNPRHKITKRGQNVTFRCDPISEHNRLYWYRQTLGQGPEFLTYFQNEAQLEKSRLLSDRFSAERPKGSFSTLEIQRTEQGDSAMYLCASSLLDTQYFGPGTRLTVL.

CDR3 loop: CASTRGGVNTEAFF. The CDR3 DNA is TGTGCCAGTACGCGGGGTGGAGTGAACACTGAAGCTTTCTTT. This chain uses TRBV19 with TRBJ1-1, with unresolved D. Germline CDR1 LNHDA, CDR2 SQIVND (reference sequence). With 7 bases removed from V and 0 bases from J, the gap between germline ends came to 12 bases. The CDR3 covers 14 residues. The full variable domain, in which reference TRBV19 and TRBJ1-1 provide the parts outside the CDR3, is DGGITQSPKYLFRKEGQNVTLSCEQNLNHDAMYWYRQDPGQGLRLIYYSQIVNDFQKGDIAEGYSVSREKKESFPLTVTSAQKNPTAFYLCASTRGGVNTEAFFGQGTRLTVV.

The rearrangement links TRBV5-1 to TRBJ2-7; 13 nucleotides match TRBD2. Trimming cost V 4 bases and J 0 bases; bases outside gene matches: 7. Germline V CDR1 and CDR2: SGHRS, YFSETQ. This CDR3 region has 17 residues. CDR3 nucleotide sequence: TGCGCCAGCAGCCAGACTAGCGGGGGGTCCAGCTCCTACGAGCAGTACTTC. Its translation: CASSQTSGGSSSYEQYF. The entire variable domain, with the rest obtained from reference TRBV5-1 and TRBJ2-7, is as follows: KAGVTQTPRYLIKTRGQQVTLSCSPISGHRSVSWYQQTPGQGLQFLFEYFSETQRNKGNFPGRFSGRQFSNSRSEMNVSTLELGDSALYLCASSQTSGGSSSYEQYFGPGTRLTVT.

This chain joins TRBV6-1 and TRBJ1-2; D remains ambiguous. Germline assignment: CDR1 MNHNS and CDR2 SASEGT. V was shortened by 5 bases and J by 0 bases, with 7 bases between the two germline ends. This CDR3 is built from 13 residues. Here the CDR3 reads CASSFRSNYGYTF. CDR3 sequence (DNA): TGTGCCAGCAGTTTCCGATCTAACTATGGCTACACCTTC.

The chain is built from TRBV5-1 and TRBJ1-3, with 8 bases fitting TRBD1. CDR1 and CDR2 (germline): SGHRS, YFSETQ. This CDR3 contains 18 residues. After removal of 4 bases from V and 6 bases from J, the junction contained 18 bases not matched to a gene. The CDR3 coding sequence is TGCGCCAGCAGCCCCGCGGGCCATAGGGACAGGCTTGCAAACACCATATATTTT. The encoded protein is CASSPAGHRDRLANTIYF.